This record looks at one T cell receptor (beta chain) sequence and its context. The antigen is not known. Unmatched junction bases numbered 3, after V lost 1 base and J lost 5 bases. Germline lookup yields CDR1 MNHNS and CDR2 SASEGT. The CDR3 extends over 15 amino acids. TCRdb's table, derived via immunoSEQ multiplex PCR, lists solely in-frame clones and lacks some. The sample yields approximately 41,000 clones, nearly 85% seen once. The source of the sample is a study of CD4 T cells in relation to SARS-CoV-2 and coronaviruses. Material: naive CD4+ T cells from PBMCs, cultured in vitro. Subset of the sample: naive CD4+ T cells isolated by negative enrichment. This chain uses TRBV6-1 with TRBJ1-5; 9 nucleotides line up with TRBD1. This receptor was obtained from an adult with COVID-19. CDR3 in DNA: TGTGCCAGCAGTGAAGAGGGGACAGGGTATCAGCCCCAGCATTTT. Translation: CASSEEGTGYQPQHF.